Here is one T cell receptor (beta chain) with its context. This sample is drawn from a study of control samples from healthy donors and cancer patients. The CDR3 contains 13 residues. CDR1 and CDR2 from the germline V gene are SQVTM and ANQGSEA. Trimming pared 6 bases from V and 1 base from J, leaving 12 bases between. Data came from immunoSEQ multiplex PCR; TCRdb stores just in-frame clones and leaves some out. The sample consists of 140,000 to 150,000 clones, roughly 93% of them appearing once. This clonotype was obtained from a man between 18 and 35 years old in good health. V is TRBV29-1 and J is TRBJ2-5, with D unresolved. Source material: blood. The CDR3 DNA reads as TGCAGCGTCCATTGGGCCCCCCAAGAGACCCAGTACTTC. Its translation: CSVHWAPQETQYF.